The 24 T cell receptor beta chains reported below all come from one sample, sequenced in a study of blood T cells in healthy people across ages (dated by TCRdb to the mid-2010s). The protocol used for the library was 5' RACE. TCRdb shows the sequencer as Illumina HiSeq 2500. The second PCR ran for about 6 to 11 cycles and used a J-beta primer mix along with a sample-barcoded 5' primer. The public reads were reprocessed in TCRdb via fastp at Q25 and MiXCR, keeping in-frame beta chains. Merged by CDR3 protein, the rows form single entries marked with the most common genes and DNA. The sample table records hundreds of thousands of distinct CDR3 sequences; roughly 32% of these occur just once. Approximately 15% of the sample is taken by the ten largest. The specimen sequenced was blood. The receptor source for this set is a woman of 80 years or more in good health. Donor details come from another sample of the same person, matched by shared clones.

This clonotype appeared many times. Written as DNA, the CDR3 is TGTGCCAGCAGCGACCGGACCGGAACGGGCTACACCTTC. It yields the protein CASSDRTGTGYTF. The V and J genes are TRBV7-9 and TRBJ1-2; D ambiguous. This CDR3 has 13 amino acids. Germline CDR1 reads SEHNR; CDR2 reads FQNEAQ (reference sequence). V lost 5 bases, J lost 8 bases, and 15 bases lay in between.

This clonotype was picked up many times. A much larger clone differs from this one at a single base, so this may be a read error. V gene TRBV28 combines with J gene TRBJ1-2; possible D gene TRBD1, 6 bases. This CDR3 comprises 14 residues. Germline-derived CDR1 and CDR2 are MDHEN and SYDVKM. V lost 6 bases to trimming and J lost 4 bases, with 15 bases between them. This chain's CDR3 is CASRLPRGVYGYTF. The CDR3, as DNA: TGTGCCAGCAGGTTACCCAGGGGTGTCTATGGCTACACCTTC.

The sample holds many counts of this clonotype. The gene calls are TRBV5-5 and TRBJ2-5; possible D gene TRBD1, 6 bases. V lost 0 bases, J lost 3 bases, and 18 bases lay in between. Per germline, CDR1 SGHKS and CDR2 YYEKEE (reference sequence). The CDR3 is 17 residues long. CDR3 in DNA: TGTGCCAGCAGCTTGGTGATCCAGGGGATGGGGAAAGAGACCCAGTACTTC. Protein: CASSLVIQGMGKETQYF. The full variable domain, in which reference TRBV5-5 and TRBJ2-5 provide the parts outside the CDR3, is DAGVTQSPTHLIKTRGQQVTLRCSPISGHKSVSWYQQVLGQGPQFIFQYYEKEERGRGNFPDRFSARQFPNYSSELNVNALLLGDSALYLCASSLVIQGMGKETQYFGPGTRLLVL.

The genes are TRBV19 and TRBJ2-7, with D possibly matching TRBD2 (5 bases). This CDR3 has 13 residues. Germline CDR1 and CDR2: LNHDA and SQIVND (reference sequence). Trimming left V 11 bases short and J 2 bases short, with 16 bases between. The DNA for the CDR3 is TGTGCCGGGAGTATACGGTCAGCCTACGAGCAGTACTTC. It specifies CAGSIRSAYEQYF.

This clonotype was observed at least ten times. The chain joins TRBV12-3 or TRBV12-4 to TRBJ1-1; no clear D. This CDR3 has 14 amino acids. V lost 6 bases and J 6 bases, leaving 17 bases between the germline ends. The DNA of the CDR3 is TGTGCCAGCAGGGGTTCCTCGGCCCTCTCTGAAGCTTTCTTT. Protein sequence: CASRGSSALSEAFF.

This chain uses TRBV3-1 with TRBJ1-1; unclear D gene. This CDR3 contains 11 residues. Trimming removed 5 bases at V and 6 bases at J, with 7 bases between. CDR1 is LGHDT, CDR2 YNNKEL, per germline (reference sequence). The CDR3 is CASSAQAEAFF. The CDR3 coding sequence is TGTGCCAGCAGCGCGCAGGCTGAAGCTTTCTTT.

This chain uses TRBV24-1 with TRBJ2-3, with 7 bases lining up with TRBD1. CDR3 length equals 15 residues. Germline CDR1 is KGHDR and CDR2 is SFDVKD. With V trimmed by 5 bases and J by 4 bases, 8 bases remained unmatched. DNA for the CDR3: TGTGCCACCAGTGCAAGGGAAGGGGGCCCAGATACGCAGTATTTT. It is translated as CATSAREGGPDTQYF.

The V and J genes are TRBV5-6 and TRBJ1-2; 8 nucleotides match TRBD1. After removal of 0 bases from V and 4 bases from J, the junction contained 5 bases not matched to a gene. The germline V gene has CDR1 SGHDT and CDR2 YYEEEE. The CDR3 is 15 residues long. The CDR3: CASSLGQGAFYGYTF. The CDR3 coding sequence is TGTGCCAGCAGCTTGGGCCAGGGGGCTTTCTATGGCTACACCTTC. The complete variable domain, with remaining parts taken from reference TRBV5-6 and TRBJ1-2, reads DAGVTQSPTHLIKTRGQQVTLRCSPKSGHDTVSWYQQALGQGPQFIFQYYEEEERQRGNFPDRFSGHQFPNYSSELNVNALLLGDSALYLCASSLGQGAFYGYTFGSGTRLTVV.

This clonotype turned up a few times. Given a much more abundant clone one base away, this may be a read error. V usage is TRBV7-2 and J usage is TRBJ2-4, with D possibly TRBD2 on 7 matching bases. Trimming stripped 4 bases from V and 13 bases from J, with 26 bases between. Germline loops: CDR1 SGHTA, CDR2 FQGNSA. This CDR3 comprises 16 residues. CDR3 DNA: TGTGCCAGCAGCTCTACTGAGGGGGGGCCCTTCCGGGAGCAGTACTTC. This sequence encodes CASSSTEGGPFREQYF. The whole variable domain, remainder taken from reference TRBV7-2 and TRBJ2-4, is GAGVSQSPSNKVTEKGKDVELRCDPISGHTALYWYRQSLGQGLEFLIYFQGNSAPDKSGLPSDRFSAERTGGSVSTLTIQRTQQEDSAVYLCASSSTEGGPFREQYFGAGTRLSVL.

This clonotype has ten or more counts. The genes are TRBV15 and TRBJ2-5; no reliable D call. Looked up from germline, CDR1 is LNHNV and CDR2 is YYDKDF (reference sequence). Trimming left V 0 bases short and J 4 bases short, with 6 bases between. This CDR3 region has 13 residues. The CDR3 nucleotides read TGTGCCACCAGCAGAGATGTTGGAGAGACCCAGTACTTC. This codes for CATSRDVGETQYF.

In nucleotides, the CDR3 is TGCAGTACTGTTCTTCTAGCGGGGGCCACTGCTGAGCAGTTCTTC. Translating gives CSTVLLAGATAEQFF. This chain uses TRBV20-1 with TRBJ2-1; the match to TRBD2 covers 10 bases. V lost 8 bases, J lost 9 bases, and 16 bases stayed unmatched. Germline V gene sequence: CDR1 DFQATT, CDR2 SNEGSKA (reference sequence). This CDR3 comprises 15 residues.

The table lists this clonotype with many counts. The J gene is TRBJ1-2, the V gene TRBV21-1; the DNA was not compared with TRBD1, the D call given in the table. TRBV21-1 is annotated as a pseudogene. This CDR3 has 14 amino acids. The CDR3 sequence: CASSPTGANYGYTF. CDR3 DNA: TGTGCCAGCAGTCCGACAGGGGCTAACTATGGCTACACCTTC.

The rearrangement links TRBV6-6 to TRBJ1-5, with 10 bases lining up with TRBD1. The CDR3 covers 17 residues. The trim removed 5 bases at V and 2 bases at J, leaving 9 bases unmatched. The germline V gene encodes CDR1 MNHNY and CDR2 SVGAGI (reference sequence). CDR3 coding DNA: TGTGCCAGCAGTCCGGACAGGGGGGGTTTGGGCAATCAGCCCCAGCATTTT. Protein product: CASSPDRGGLGNQPQHF.

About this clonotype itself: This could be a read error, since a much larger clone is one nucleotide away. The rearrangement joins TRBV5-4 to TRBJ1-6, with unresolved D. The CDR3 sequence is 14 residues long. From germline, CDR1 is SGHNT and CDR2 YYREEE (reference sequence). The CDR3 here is CATSRELGNSPPHF. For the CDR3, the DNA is TGTGCCACTTCCCGGGAATTGGGGAATTCACCCCCCCACTTT.

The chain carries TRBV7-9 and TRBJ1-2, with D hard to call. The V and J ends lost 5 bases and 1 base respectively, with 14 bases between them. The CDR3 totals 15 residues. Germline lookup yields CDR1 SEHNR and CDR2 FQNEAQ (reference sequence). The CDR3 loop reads CASSLVGYLNYGYTF. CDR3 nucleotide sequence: TGTGCCAGCAGCCTCGTGGGCTATCTTAACTATGGCTACACCTTC. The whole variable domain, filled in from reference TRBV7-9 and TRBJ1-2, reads DTGVSQNPRHKITKRGQNVTFRCDPISEHNRLYWYRQTLGQGPEFLTYFQNEAQLEKSRLLSDRFSAERPKGSFSTLEIQRTEQGDSAMYLCASSLVGYLNYGYTFGSGTRLTVV.

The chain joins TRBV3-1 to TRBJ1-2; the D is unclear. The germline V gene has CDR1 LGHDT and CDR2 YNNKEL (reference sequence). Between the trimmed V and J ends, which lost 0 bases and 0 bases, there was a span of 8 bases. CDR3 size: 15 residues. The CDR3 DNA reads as TGTGCCAGCAGCCAAGAGATTCTAGCTAACTATGGCTACACCTTC. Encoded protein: CASSQEILANYGYTF.

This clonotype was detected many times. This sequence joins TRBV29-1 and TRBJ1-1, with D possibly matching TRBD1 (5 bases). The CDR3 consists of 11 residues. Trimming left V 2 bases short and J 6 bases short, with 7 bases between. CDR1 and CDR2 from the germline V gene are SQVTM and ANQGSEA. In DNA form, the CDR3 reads TGCAGCGTTGAATCGGGGGCTGAAGCTTTCTTT. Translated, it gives CSVESGAEAFF.

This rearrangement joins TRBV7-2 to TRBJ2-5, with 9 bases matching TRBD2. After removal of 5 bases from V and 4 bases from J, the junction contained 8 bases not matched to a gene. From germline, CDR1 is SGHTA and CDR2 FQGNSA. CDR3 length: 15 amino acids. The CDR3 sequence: CASSAPAGGLETQYF. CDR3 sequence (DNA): TGTGCCAGCAGCGCCCCGGCGGGGGGGCTAGAGACCCAGTACTTC.

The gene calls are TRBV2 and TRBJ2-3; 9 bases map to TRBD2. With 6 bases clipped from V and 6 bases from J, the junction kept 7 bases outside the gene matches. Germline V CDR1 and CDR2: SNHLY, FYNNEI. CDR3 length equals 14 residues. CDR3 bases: TGTGCCAGCAGCAATAGCGGGAGAAGGGATACGCAGTATTTT. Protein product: CASSNSGRRDTQYF.

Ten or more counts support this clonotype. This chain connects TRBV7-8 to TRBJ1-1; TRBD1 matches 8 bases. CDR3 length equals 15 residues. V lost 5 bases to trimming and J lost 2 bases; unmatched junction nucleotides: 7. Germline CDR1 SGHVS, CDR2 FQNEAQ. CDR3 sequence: CASSTETGVNTEAFF. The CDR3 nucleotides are TGTGCCAGCAGCACCGAGACAGGGGTCAACACTGAAGCTTTCTTT.

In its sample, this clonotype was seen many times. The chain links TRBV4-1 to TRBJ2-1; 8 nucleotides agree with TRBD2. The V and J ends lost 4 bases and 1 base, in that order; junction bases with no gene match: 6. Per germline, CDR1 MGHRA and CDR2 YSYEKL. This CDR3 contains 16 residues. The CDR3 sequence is CASSRGLGLSYNEQFF. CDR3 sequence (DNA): TGCGCCAGCAGCCGGGGACTAGGGTTGTCCTACAATGAGCAGTTCTTC.

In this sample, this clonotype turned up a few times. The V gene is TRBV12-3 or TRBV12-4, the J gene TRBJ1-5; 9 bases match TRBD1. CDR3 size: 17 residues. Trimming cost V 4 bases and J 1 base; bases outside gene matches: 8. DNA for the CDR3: TGTGCCAGCAGTTACGGGACCGGGACAGGGAGCAATCAGCCCCAGCATTTT. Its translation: CASSYGTGTGSNQPQHF.

CDR3 in amino acids: CSARGLAGGLVNEQFF. The CDR3 region has the DNA TGCAGTGCTAGGGGCCTAGCGGGGGGACTGGTTAATGAGCAGTTCTTC. The chain has TRBV20-1 and TRBJ2-1, with TRBD2 matching 11 bases. CDR3 length: 16 residues. Unmatched junction bases numbered 11, after V lost 3 bases and J lost 7 bases. Germline CDR1 is DFQATT and CDR2 is SNEGSKA (reference sequence).

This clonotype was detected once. CDR3 sequence reads: CASGHGSTGELFF. The CDR3 DNA is TGTGCCAGCGGGCACGGCAGCACCGGGGAGCTGTTTTTT. The V and J genes are TRBV7-9 and TRBJ2-2; D is ambiguous. The V and J ends lost 8 bases and 4 bases respectively, with 11 bases between them. The CDR3 runs to 13 residues. Germline V lookup: CDR1 SEHNR, CDR2 FQNEAQ (reference sequence).